This entry concerns a single TCR beta chain. This entry comes from a study of cytomegalovirus exposure and HLA in healthy donors. Use of 60 Vbeta and 13 Jbeta primers characterized the PCR. Generated by immunoSEQ multiplex PCR, the TCRdb table keeps only in-frame clones and is missing some. Found here are about 100,000 clones, under 80% of them singletons; the top ten hold 4.5% to 5%. The CDR3 is 14 residues long. Per germline, CDR1 SGHTA and CDR2 FQGTGA. Trimming pared 4 bases from V and 7 bases from J, leaving 14 bases between. The chain combines TRBV7-3 with TRBJ2-1, with a possible D match to TRBD2 (6 bases). The sample comprised PBMCs. The TCR comes from a woman aged 18-29 years in good health and CMV-seropositive. CDR3 in DNA: TGTGCCAGCAGCTCGATCGGGAGTTCGAATGAGCAGTTCTTC. Encoded protein: CASSSIGSSNEQFF.